The TCR beta chain described here comes from a study of regulatory T cells in long-lasting Graves disease. Arm-PCR with iRepertoire HTBI primers amplified the CDR3 regions for these TCR beta libraries. In the study's own analysis: Samples jointly harbored roughly 62 TRBV and over 11 TRBJ segments. TCRdb re-called the multiplex PCR reads through MiXCR, storing one row per CDR3 protein. The V and J calls and clone size are TCRdb's, not the authors'. The sample has 450,000 to 650,000 distinct CDR3 sequences, approximately 16% seen once. Time point of the sample: newly diagnosed GD, antithyroid drugs for less than 3 months. After RNA was extracted from PBMCs, the TCR library was made from it. This clonotype was found many times. These data were likewise used in another study, on T cells in Graves' hyperthyroidism and ophthalmopathy. That source reports: Uncontrolled infection, other autoimmune disease, pregnancy or lactation excluded patients. Primed by the HTBI set, a first-round RT-PCR was run on the TCR CDR3.

The receptor was isolated from a woman in her forties or fifties with Graves disease. Here the sequenced sample was peripheral blood mononuclear cells (PBMCs), taken at new diagnosis, from a patient treated with antithyroid drugs.

CDR3 loop: CASRKQSSYNSPLHF. The DNA of the CDR3 is TGTGCCAGCAGGAAACAGAGCTCCTATAATTCACCCCTCCACTTT. The chain has TRBV2 and TRBJ1-6; D unclear. Per the germline V gene, CDR1 is SNHLY and CDR2 is FYNNEI. CDR3 size: 15 residues. Trimming took off 6 bases at V and 0 bases at J, with 9 bases between the two ends.